The present T cell receptor (beta chain) was sequenced within a study of cytomegalovirus exposure and HLA in healthy donors. This CDR3 comprises 14 residues. The V and J ends lost 8 bases and 6 bases, in that order; junction bases with no gene match: 6. Germline V gene data show CDR1 as MNHEY and CDR2 as SMNVEV (reference sequence). The protocol was immunoSEQ multiplex PCR, while the TCRdb copy is restricted to in-frame clones and leaves out a portion. The data contain approximately 100,000 clones, about nine tenths of them seen just once; the ten biggest clones take up less than 2.5%. This clone occurred a few times.

The sequence was collected from a woman younger than 35 in good health and CMV-seronegative. This chain joins TRBV27 and TRBJ2-7; 14 nucleotides line up with TRBD2. The source material was PBMCs. This chain's CDR3 is CASRVGLAGGEQYF. The DNA for the CDR3 is TGTGCCAGCCGCGTAGGACTAGCGGGAGGCGAGCAGTACTTC.